This paragraph covers one TCR beta chain sequence. This record comes from a study of blood T cell repertoires in COVID-19. Study at large: Sites across the United States, Italy and Spain contributed samples from acute and convalescent COVID-19. The cDNA or gDNA used as material had been derived from T cells, B-cell-depleted T cells, or PBMCs.

The authors' processing: The authors estimated nucleated cell counts from reference gene primer amplification. Here immunoSEQ multiplex PCR was the method, and the copy in TCRdb shows in-frame clones only, minus some. V and J calls and clone size are copied from that table; D and trimming were computed from the DNA. Of 90,000 to 150,000 clones in the sample, over 65% were seen once. This CDR3 is 15 amino acids long. With V trimmed by 6 bases and J by 3 bases, 7 bases remained unmatched. Looked up from germline, CDR1 is LNHDA and CDR2 is SQIVND (reference sequence). The sequence was collected from a man in his 70s with acute or convalescent COVID-19. The chain joins TRBV19 to TRBJ2-1; TRBD1 matches 8 bases. What was sequenced was peripheral blood. This CDR3 is CASSTTGTGYNEQFF. The CDR3 nucleotides are TGTGCCAGTAGCACCACCGGGACAGGCTACAATGAGCAGTTCTTC.